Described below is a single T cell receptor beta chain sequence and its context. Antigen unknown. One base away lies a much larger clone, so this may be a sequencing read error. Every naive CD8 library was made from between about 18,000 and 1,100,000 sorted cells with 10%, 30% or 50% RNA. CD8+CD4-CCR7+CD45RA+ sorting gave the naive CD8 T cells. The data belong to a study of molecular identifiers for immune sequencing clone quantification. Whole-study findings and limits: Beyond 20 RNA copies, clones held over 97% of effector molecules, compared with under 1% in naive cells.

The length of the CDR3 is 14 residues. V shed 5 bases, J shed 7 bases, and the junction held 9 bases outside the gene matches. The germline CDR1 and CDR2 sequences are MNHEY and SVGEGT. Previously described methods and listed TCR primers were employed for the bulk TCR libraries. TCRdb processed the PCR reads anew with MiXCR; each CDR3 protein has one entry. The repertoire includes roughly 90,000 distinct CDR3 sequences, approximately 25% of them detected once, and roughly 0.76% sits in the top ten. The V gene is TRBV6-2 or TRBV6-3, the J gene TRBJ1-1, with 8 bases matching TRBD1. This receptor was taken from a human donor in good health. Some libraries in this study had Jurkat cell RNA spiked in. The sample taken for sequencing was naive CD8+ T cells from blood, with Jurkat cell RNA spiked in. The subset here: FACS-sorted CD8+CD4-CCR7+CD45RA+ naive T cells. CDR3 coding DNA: TGTGCCAGCAGTCCGACAGGGGTTTATCTTGAAGCTTTCTTT. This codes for CASSPTGVYLEAFF.